This is a list of T cell receptor beta chains from one sample in a study of blood T cells in healthy people across ages. TCRdb recomputed calls from the 5' RACE reads with MiXCR, one row per CDR3 protein. The sample lists some 1.5 million distinct CDR3 sequences; 28% were seen once. Material for sequencing was blood. These receptors originate from a woman in her thirties in good health. CDR3s include the opening cysteine and the closing phenylalanine or tryptophan.

V	J	CDR3
TRBV5-5	TRBJ1-1	CASSLRGKTEAFF
TRBV24-1	TRBJ2-2	CATSDLTRANTGELFF
TRBV28	TRBJ1-4	CASSLWVAGPEKLFF
TRBV5-1	TRBJ2-2	CASSEGRTWSTGELFF
TRBV24-1	TRBJ2-5	CATSGKDQETQYF
TRBV20-1	TRBJ1-1	CSARDPPRQEAFF
TRBV7-9	TRBJ2-2	CASSSSARRGGELFF
TRBV4-2	TRBJ2-7	CASSQGVPSGGYEQYF
TRBV10-3	TRBJ2-7	CAISGDTGQGIYEQYF
TRBV5-1	TRBJ2-3	CASSSGLQNTDTQYF
TRBV5-1	TRBJ2-5	CASSRTARQETQYF
TRBV3-1	TRBJ1-6	CASSQARVNSPLHF
TRBV27	TRBJ2-7	CASMAETSYEQYF
TRBV12-3/TRBV12-4	TRBJ2-3	CASSWGGGTTDTQYF
TRBV7-2	TRBJ2-7	CASTSMISYEQYF
TRBV4-1	TRBJ2-7	CASSHDTPSTSGREYEQYF
TRBV20-1	TRBJ2-6	CSATGLTELSGANVLTF
TRBV2	TRBJ1-5	CASSAHLTGYSNQPQHF
TRBV7-2	TRBJ1-3	CASSSLTGGRDTIYF
TRBV4-1	TRBJ2-5	CASSQVAGVADEQYF
TRBV27	TRBJ2-1	CASSLSGARYNEQFF
TRBV4-1	TRBJ2-7	CASSLSVPTSYEQYF
TRBV7-9	TRBJ2-3	CASSLPGVRDTQYF
TRBV4-1	TRBJ1-1	CASSQEDRQYYTEAFF
TRBV29-1	TRBJ2-4	CSVDDRGLYF
TRBV5-1	TRBJ1-1	CASSLLYKGVGTEAFF
TRBV12-3/TRBV12-4	TRBJ2-5	CATSTTSGRVETQYF
TRBV27	TRBJ2-5	CASSSSRAETQYF
TRBV20-1	TRBJ1-2	CSAKSGPFNGYTF
TRBV20-1	TRBJ2-2	CSAKRTITGELFF
TRBV20-1	TRBJ1-6	CSAPSRNLSPLHF
TRBV28	TRBJ2-7	CASPGTGATKEQYF